The 20 T cell receptor beta chains given below trace back to one sample, sequenced in a study of T cells after yellow fever vaccination. TCRdb re-called the 5' RACE reads through MiXCR, storing one row per CDR3 protein. This table has hundreds of thousands of distinct CDR3 sequences, more than 9% appearing once. This material consisted of PBMCs, taken on the day of the yellow fever booster vaccination. These receptors were collected from a man aged 30 to 45 who received the YFV17D yellow fever vaccine.

The V gene is TRBV11-1, the J gene TRBJ2-2, with TRBD2 matching 7 bases. The J segment lost 2 bases and the V segment lost 2 bases, leaving 11 bases of the junction unmatched. The germline gives CDR1 SGHAT, CDR2 FQDESV (reference sequence). The CDR3 has 18 amino acids. The CDR3 DNA reads as TGTGCCAGCAGCTTATCGGGCGGGAGATTTAGTAACACCGGGGAGCTGTTTTTT. This encodes CASSLSGGRFSNTGELFF.

The chain links TRBV6-2 or TRBV6-3 to TRBJ2-3; a possible D gene is TRBD1 (5 bases). The germline gives CDR1 MNHEY, CDR2 SVGEGT. The CDR3 runs to 15 residues. Deletions cut 7 bases from V and 0 bases from J, with 14 bases between. CDR3 region: CASMATVESTDTQYF. As DNA, the CDR3 is TGTGCCAGCATGGCGACAGTAGAGAGCACAGATACGCAGTATTTT.

The chain carries TRBV27 and TRBJ2-1; the D is unclear. Germline assignment: CDR1 MNHEY and CDR2 SMNVEV (reference sequence). V lost 2 bases to trimming and J lost 3 bases, with 8 bases between them. This CDR3 region has 14 residues. CDR3 loop: CASSLKAYYNEQFF. DNA of the CDR3: TGTGCCAGCAGTTTAAAGGCCTACTACAATGAGCAGTTCTTC.

As to this clonotype: The junction and the germline gene differ at one end; a read error may be behind it. The chain employs TRBV11-2 and TRBJ1-5; D uncertain. The CDR3 has 13 amino acids. Germline assignment: CDR1 SGHAT and CDR2 FQNNGV. CDR3 sequence: CASSVDINQPQHF. DNA of the CDR3: TGTGCCAGCAGCGTAGACATTAATCAGCCCCAGCATTTT. Based on the CDR3 plus reference TRBV11-2 and TRBJ1-5, the full variable domain is EAGVAQSPRYKIIEKRQSVAFWCNPISGHATLYWYQQILGQGPKLLIQFQNNGVVDDSQLPKDRFSAERLKGVDSTLKIQPAKLEDSAVYLCASSVDINQPQHFGDGTRLSIL.

This clonotype turned up a few times. The chain recombines TRBV5-1 with TRBJ2-1; 8 bases are a match to TRBD2. CDR3 length: 16 residues. Looked up from germline, CDR1 is SGHRS and CDR2 is YFSETQ. V was pared by 4 bases and J by 3 bases, with 9 bases of the junction left unmatched. The CDR3 nucleotides read TGCGCCAGCAGCGGGGGAGCGGGAGTGGACTACAATGAGCAGTTCTTC. This translates into CASSGGAGVDYNEQFF.

This clonotype came up a few times. The V gene is TRBV28, the J gene TRBJ2-5, with TRBD1 identical over 9 bases. The CDR3 is made up of 14 amino acids. The V segment lost 2 bases and the J segment 5 bases; nucleotides outside the gene matches: 3. CDR1 is MDHEN and CDR2 is SYDVKM in the germline V gene. This chain's CDR3 is CASSLTDRGETQYF. In DNA, the CDR3 is TGTGCCAGCAGTTTAACTGACAGGGGGGAGACCCAGTACTTC.

This clonotype was found a few times. The chain couples TRBV12-3 or TRBV12-4 to TRBJ2-3; D is perhaps TRBD1 (7 bases). The CDR3 loop spans 15 amino acids. V lost 10 bases and J 2 bases, leaving 19 bases between the germline ends. The CDR3 DNA sequence: TGTGCCACCGATTTCAGGGGGGACCCCACAGATACGCAGTATTTT. Amino acid sequence: CATDFRGDPTDTQYF.

This clonotype was counted between two and nine times. The chain combines TRBV5-1 with TRBJ2-7, with 8 bases that match TRBD2. The CDR3 is made up of 14 amino acids. The germline CDR1 and CDR2 sequences are SGHRS and YFSETQ. Germline trimming cut 2 bases from V and 7 bases from J; bases unmatched to any gene: 8. Here the CDR3 reads CASSLTAGVGEQYF. As DNA, the CDR3 is TGCGCCAGCAGCTTAACAGCGGGAGTGGGGGAGCAGTACTTC.

The V call is TRBV7-8, the J call TRBJ2-7; no definite D call. The V end was cut by 5 bases, the J end by 4 bases, with 9 bases between. The CDR3 spans 12 residues. CDR1 and CDR2 (germline): SGHVS, FQNEAQ. The CDR3 nucleotides are TGTGCCAGCAGCACAGATGTTTACGAGCAGTACTTC. It encodes CASSTDVYEQYF.

This clonotype was observed a single time. The V call is TRBV4-1, the J call TRBJ2-5, with unresolved D. The length of the CDR3 is 14 residues. CDR1 MGHRA and CDR2 YSYEKL come from the germline V gene. Between the trimmed V and J ends, which lost 4 bases and 4 bases, there was a span of 13 bases. The CDR3 DNA reads TGCGCCAGCAGCCCGCAGGTACCGGGAGAGACCCAGTACTTC. It specifies CASSPQVPGETQYF.

The chain employs TRBV3-1 and TRBJ2-1; the match to TRBD2 covers 8 bases. The CDR3 runs to 16 residues. The germline V gene encodes CDR1 LGHDT and CDR2 YNNKEL (reference sequence). J was trimmed by 6 bases and V by 4 bases; bases with no gene match: 11. This chain's CDR3 is CASSPLLAGGPNEQFF. CDR3 DNA: TGTGCCAGCAGCCCCCTCCTAGCGGGTGGACCCAATGAGCAGTTCTTC.

The genes are TRBV10-2 and TRBJ2-7; unclear D gene. Per germline, CDR1 WSHSY and CDR2 SAAADI. V was cut by 6 bases and J by 2 bases, with 17 bases left in between. CDR3 length equals 15 residues. The CDR3 protein is CASRTQDAAAYEQYF. CDR3 sequence (DNA): TGCGCCAGCAGAACCCAGGACGCCGCAGCCTACGAGCAGTACTTC.

This clonotype was counted a few times. V and J are TRBV29-1 and TRBJ2-5; D might be TRBD1 (6 bases). This CDR3 contains 13 residues. V lost 3 bases and J lost 4, with 12 bases in between. The germline CDR1 and CDR2 sequences are SQVTM and ANQGSEA. The CDR3 region is CSVDPAGAETQYF. CDR3 DNA: TGCAGCGTTGATCCCGCAGGGGCAGAGACCCAGTACTTC.

This clonotype came up a few times. The rearrangement joins TRBV10-2 to TRBJ2-1, with a possible D match to TRBD2 (5 bases). Germline V gene lookup returns CDR1 WSHSY and CDR2 SAAADI. V dropped 5 bases and J dropped 4 bases, with 15 bases sitting between them. This CDR3 is built from 15 residues. The CDR3 here is CASSIRGSGYNEQFF. The CDR3 nucleotides read TGCGCCAGCAGTATTCGTGGGAGCGGATACAATGAGCAGTTCTTC.

This sequence joins TRBV28 and TRBJ1-2; 9 bases line up with TRBD1. CDR3 size: 16 residues. V trimming: 4 bases; J trimming: 8 bases; junction bases outside the gene matches: 14. Germline V gives CDR1 MDHEN, CDR2 SYDVKM. In nucleotides, the CDR3 is TGTGCCAGCAGTTCCCCTACAGGGGGCCTTTTGGGGGGCTACACCTTC. Its translation: CASSSPTGGLLGGYTF.

There are many counts of this clonotype. The chain is built from TRBV12-3 or TRBV12-4 and TRBJ2-3; 10 bases are a match to TRBD2. The CDR3 runs 17 residues. V trimming: 6 bases; J trimming: 5 bases; junction bases outside the gene matches: 14. CDR3 nucleotide sequence: TGTGCCAGCAGCCCCGCCGGGACTAGCGCCACCCGAGATACGCAGTATTTT. Its translation is CASSPAGTSATRDTQYF.

This clonotype was recorded a few times. This chain links TRBV3-1 with TRBJ2-7; TRBD1 might be the D (5 bases). This CDR3 region has 17 residues. CDR1 is LGHDT, CDR2 YNNKEL, per germline (reference sequence). Trimming removed 0 bases from V and 0 bases from J, with 15 bases in between. The CDR3 DNA follows: TGTGCCAGCAGCCAAGAGGGGTTTCCTAGGGGCTCCTACGAGCAGTACTTC. Its protein product is CASSQEGFPRGSYEQYF.

This clonotype was picked up a small number of times. This chain uses TRBV3-1 with TRBJ2-1, with D tentatively TRBD1 (6 bases). This CDR3 has 15 residues. V lost 2 bases and J lost 0, with 8 bases in between. Looked up from germline, CDR1 is LGHDT and CDR2 is YNNKEL (reference sequence). CDR3 sequence reads: CASSQTGYSYNEQFF. CDR3 nucleotide sequence: TGTGCCAGCAGCCAAACAGGGTACTCCTACAATGAGCAGTTCTTC.

This clonotype was observed many times. CDR3 residues: CASSLAGGNYGYTF. The CDR3 DNA follows: TGTGCCAGCAGCTTAGCAGGCGGAAACTATGGCTACACCTTC. The chain uses TRBV7-9 and TRBJ1-2; D gene uncertain. CDR1 and CDR2 from the germline V gene are SEHNR and FQNEAQ (reference sequence). CDR3 size: 14 residues. Trimming pared 0 bases from V and 2 bases from J, leaving 7 bases between.

This chain connects TRBV20-1 to TRBJ2-7; no clear D. This CDR3 has 14 amino acids. Trimming removed 4 bases at V and 6 bases at J, with 19 bases between. Germline lookup yields CDR1 DFQATT and CDR2 SNEGSKA (reference sequence). The DNA of the CDR3 is TGCAGTGCTATAGGTAGCCCAGGTCCGGGCGAGCAGTACTTC. It is translated as CSAIGSPGPGEQYF.